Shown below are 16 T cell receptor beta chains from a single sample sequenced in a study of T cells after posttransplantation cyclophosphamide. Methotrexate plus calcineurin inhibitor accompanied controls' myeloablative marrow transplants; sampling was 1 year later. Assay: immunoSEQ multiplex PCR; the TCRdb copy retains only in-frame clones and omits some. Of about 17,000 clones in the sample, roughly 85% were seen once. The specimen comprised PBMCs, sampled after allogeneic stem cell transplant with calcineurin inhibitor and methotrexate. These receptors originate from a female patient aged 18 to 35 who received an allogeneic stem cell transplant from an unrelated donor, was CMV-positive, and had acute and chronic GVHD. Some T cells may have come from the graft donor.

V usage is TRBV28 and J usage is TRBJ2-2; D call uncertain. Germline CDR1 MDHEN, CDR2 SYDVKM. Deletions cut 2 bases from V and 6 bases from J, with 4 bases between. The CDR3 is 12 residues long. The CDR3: CASSLTAGELFF. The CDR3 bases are TGTGCCAGCAGTTTAACGGCCGGGGAGCTGTTTTTT.

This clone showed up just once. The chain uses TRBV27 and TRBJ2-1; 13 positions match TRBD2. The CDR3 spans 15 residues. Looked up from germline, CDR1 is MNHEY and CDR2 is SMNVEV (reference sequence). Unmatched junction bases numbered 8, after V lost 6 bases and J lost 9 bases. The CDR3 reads CASSRGLAGVTEQFF. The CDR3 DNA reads TGTGCCAGCAGCCGCGGACTAGCGGGAGTTACTGAGCAGTTCTTC.

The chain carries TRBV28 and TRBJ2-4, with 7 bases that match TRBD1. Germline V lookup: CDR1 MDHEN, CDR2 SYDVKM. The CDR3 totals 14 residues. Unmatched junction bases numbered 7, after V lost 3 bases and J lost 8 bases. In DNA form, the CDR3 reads TGTGCCAGCAGTTTTGGCCAGGGGGTGGACATTCAGTACTTC. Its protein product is CASSFGQGVDIQYF.

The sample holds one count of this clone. CDR3: CASSEGSGKSGELFF. Here the CDR3 DNA reads TGTGCCAGCAGTGAAGGGTCAGGGAAGTCCGGGGAGCTGTTTTTT. The chain has TRBV2 and TRBJ2-2; weak D call: TRBD1 (5 bases). The CDR3 covers 15 residues. V lost 1 base and J lost 6, with 12 bases in between. Looked up from germline, CDR1 is SNHLY and CDR2 is FYNNEI.

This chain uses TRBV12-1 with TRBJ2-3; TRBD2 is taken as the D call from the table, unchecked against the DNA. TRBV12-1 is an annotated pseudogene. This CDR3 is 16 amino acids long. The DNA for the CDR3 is TGTGCCAGCAGCTTTGGGGTACGGGGGGGCACAGATACGCAGTATTTT. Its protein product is CASSFGVRGGTDTQYF.

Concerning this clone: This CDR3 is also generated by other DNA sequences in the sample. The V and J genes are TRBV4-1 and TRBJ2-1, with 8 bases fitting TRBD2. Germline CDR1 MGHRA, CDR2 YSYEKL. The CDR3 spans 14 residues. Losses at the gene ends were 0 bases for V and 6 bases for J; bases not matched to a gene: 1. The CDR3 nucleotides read TGCGCCAGCAGCCAAGAAACTAGCGGCAATGAGCAGTTCTTC. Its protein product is CASSQETSGNEQFF.

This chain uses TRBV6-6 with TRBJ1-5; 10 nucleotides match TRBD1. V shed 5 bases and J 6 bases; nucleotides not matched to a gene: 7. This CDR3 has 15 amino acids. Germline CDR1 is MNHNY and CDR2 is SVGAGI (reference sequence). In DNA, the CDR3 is TGTGCCAGCAGTCGAATCCGGGACAGGGGTCAGCCCCAGCATTTT. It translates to CASSRIRDRGQPQHF.

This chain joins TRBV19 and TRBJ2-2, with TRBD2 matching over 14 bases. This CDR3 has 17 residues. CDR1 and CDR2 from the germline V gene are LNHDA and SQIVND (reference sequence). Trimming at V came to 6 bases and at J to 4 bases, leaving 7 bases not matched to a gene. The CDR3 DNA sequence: TGTGCCAGTAGCCCCTGGACTAGCGGGAGGATCACCGGGGAGCTGTTTTTT. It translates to CASSPWTSGRITGELFF. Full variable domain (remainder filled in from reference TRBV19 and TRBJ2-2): DGGITQSPKYLFRKEGQNVTLSCEQNLNHDAMYWYRQDPGQGLRLIYYSQIVNDFQKGDIAEGYSVSREKKESFPLTVTSAQKNPTAFYLCASSPWTSGRITGELFFGEGSRLTVL.

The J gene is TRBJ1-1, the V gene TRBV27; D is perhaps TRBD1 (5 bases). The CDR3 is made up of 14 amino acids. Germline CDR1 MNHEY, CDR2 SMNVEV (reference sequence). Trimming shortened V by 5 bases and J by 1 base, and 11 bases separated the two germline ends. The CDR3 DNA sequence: TGTGCCAGCAGTCCAGGGTCCCCGAACACTGAAGCTTTCTTT. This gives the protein CASSPGSPNTEAFF.

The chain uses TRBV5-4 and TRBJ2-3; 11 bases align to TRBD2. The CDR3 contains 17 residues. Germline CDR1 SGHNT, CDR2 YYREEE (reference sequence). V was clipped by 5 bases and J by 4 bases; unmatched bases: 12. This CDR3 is CASSARRLAGNPDTQYF. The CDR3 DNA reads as TGTGCCAGCAGTGCGAGGCGACTAGCGGGGAACCCAGATACGCAGTATTTT. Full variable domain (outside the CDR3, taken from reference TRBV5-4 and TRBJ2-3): ETGVTQSPTHLIKTRGQQVTLRCSSQSGHNTVSWYQQALGQGPQFIFQYYREEENGRGNFPPRFSGLQFPNYSSELNVNALELDDSALYLCASSARRLAGNPDTQYFGPGTRLTVL.

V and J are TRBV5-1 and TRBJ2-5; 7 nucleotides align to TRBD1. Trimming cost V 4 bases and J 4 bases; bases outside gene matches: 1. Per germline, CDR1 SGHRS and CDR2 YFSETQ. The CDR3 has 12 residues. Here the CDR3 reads CASSDRAETQYF. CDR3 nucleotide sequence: TGCGCCAGCAGCGACAGGGCAGAGACCCAGTACTTC.

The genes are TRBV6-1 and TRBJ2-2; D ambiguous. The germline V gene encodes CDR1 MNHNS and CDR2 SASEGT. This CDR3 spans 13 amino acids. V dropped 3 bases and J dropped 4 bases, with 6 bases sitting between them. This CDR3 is CASSEGPTGELFF. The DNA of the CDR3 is TGTGCCAGCAGTGAGGGCCCCACCGGGGAGCTGTTTTTT.

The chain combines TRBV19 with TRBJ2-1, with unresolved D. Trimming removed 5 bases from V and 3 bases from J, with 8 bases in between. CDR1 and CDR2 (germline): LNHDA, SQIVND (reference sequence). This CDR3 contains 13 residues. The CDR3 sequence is CASSWARYNEQFF. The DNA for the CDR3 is TGTGCCAGTAGTTGGGCGCGCTACAATGAGCAGTTCTTC.

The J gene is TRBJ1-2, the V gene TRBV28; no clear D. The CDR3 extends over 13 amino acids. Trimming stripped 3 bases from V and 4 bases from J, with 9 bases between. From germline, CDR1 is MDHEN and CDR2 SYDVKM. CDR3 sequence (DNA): TGTGCCAGCAGTTTCTCCCTACTCTATGGCTACACCTTC. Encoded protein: CASSFSLLYGYTF.

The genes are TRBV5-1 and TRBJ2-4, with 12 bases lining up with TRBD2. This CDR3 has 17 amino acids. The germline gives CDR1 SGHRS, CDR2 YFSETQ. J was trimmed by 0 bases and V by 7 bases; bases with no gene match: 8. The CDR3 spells CASAPGLAGLAKNIQYF. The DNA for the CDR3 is TGCGCCAGCGCACCGGGACTAGCGGGCCTAGCCAAAAACATTCAGTACTTC.

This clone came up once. This CDR3 reads CASSRERNTGELFF. CDR3 bases: TGTGCCAGCAGCCGAGAGCGGAACACCGGGGAGCTGTTTTTT. V and J are TRBV7-7 and TRBJ2-2; D is unclear. CDR1 is SSHAT and CDR2 is FNYEAQ in the germline V gene (reference sequence). Trimming removed 5 bases from V and 1 base from J, with 8 bases in between. This CDR3 comprises 14 residues.